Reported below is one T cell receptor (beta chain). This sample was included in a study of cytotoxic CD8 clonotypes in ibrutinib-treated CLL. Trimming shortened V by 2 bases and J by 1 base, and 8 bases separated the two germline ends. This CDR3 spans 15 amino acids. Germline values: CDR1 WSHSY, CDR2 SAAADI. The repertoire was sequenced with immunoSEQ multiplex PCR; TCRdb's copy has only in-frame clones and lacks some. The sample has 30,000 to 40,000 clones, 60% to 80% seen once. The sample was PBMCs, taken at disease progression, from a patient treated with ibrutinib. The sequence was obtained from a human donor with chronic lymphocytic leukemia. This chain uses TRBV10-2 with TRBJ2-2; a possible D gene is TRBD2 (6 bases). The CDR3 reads CASSEGRGNTGELFF. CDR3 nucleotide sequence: TGCGCCAGCAGTGAGGGGCGGGGGAACACCGGGGAGCTGTTTTTT.